Included here is one T cell receptor (beta chain) sequence, with context. Germline CDR1 and CDR2: LNHDA and SQIVND (reference sequence). Trimming pared 3 bases from V and 2 bases from J, leaving 8 bases between. This CDR3 contains 13 residues. The method was immunoSEQ multiplex PCR; TCRdb's version includes in-frame clones alone and lacks a portion of them. The profile covers around 140,000 clones, with roughly 80% appearing a single time and roughly 2.3% taken by the ten largest. These data originate in a study of blood T cell repertoires in COVID-19. Ages ranged from roughly 18 to 100 years, with residence in 24 US areas. Allocation to cohorts depended on clinical history reported by the participants.

This chain joins TRBV19 and TRBJ2-7; unclear D gene. The sequencing input was PBMCs or T cells enriched from blood (not recorded which). The receptor was derived from a man aged 35 to 55 with acute COVID-19. CDR3 sequence reads: CASSIAETYEQYF. The DNA for the CDR3 is TGTGCCAGTAGTATCGCGGAAACCTACGAGCAGTACTTC.